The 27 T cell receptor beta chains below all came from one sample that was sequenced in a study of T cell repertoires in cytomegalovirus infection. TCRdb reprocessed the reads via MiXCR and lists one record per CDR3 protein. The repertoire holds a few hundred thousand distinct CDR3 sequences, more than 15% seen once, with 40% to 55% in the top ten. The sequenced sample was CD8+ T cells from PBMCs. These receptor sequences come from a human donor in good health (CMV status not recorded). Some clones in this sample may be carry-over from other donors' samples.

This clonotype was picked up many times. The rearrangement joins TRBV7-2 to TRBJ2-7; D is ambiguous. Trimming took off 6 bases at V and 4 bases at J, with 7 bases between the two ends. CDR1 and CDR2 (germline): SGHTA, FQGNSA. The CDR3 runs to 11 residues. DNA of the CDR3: TGTGCCAGCAGTAATGTTTACGAGCAGTACTTC. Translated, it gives CASSNVYEQYF.

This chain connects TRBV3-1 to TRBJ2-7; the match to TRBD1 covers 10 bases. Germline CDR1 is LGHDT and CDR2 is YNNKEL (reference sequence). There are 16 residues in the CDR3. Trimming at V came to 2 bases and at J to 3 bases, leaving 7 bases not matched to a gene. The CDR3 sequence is CASSQFEGTGVYEQYF. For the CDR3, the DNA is TGTGCCAGCAGCCAATTTGAAGGGACAGGGGTCTACGAGCAGTACTTC.

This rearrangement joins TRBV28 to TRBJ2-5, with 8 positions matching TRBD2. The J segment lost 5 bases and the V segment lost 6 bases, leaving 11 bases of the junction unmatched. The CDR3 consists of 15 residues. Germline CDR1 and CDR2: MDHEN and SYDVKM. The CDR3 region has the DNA TGTGCCAGCAGGGGACTAAGCGGGGGTGACGAGACCCAGTACTTC. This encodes CASRGLSGGDETQYF.

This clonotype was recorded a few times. The CDR3 DNA reads TGTGCCAGCAGTTTCCTAAGCACAGATACGCAGTATTTT. Its translation: CASSFLSTDTQYF. The chain carries TRBV27 and TRBJ2-3, with D unclear. Germline CDR1 reads MNHEY; CDR2 reads SMNVEV (reference sequence). Deletions cut 3 bases from V and 0 bases from J, with 4 bases between. This CDR3 has 13 amino acids.

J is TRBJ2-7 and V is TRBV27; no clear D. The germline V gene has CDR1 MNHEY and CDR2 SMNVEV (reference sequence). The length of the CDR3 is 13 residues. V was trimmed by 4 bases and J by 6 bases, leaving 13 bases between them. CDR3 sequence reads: CASSWSRSCEQYF. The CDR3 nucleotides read TGTGCCAGCAGTTGGTCCCGAAGCTGCGAGCAGTACTTC.

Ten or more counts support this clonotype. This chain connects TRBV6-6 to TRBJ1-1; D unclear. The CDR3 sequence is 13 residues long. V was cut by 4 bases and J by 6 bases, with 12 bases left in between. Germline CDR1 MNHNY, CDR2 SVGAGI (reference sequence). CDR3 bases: TGTGCCAGCAGTTCCTCCGGATTCCCTGAAGCTTTCTTT. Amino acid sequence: CASSSSGFPEAFF.

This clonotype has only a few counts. The CDR3, as DNA: TGTGCCAGCACCACCGGCCCCGGTCGCACAGATACGCAGTATTTT. Translation gives CASTTGPGRTDTQYF. V and J are TRBV12-3 or TRBV12-4 and TRBJ2-3; no clear D gene. Trimming stripped 7 bases from V and 1 base from J, with 15 bases between. The CDR3 sequence is 15 residues long.

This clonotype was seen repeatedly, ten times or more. The CDR3 region is CASSSTVRGWGSSYNEQFF. The CDR3 DNA reads as TGTGCCAGCAGCTCTACGGTCAGGGGTTGGGGGAGCTCCTACAATGAGCAGTTCTTC. The V and J genes are TRBV6-2 or TRBV6-3 and TRBJ2-1; D may be TRBD1 (6 bases). Trimming cost V 6 bases and J 0 bases, with 24 bases left between them. This CDR3 region has 19 residues. Germline V gene data show CDR1 as MNHEY and CDR2 as SVGEGT.

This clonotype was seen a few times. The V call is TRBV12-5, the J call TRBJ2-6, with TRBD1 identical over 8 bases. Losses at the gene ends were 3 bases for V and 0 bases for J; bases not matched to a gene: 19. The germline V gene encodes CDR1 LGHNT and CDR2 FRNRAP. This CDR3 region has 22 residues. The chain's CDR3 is CASGFFLQGIGQGSSGANVLTF. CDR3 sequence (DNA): TGTGCTAGTGGTTTTTTCCTACAAGGCATCGGACAGGGAAGCTCTGGGGCCAACGTCCTGACTTTC.

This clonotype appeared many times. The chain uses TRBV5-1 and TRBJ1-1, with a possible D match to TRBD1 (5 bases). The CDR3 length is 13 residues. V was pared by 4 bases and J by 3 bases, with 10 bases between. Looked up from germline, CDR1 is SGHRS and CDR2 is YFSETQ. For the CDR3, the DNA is TGCGCCAGCAGCGCAGGGTTGGACACTGAAGCTTTCTTT. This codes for CASSAGLDTEAFF.

CDR3 in DNA: TGTGCCAGCAGCTTAGAACAGGGAGGCTACAATGAGCAGTTCTTC. Residues: CASSLEQGGYNEQFF. The genes are TRBV7-6 and TRBJ2-1; D may match TRBD1 or TRBD2 (6 bases each). V lost 1 base, J lost 3 bases, and 10 bases lay in between. CDR1 and CDR2 (germline): SGHVS, FNYEAQ. This CDR3 comprises 15 residues.

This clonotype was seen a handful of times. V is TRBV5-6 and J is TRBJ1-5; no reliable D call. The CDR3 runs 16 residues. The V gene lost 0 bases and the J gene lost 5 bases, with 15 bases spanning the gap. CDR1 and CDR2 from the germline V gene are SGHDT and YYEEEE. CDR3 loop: CASSLAWGGVDQPQHF. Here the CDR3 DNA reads TGTGCCAGCAGCTTGGCGTGGGGTGGGGTTGATCAGCCCCAGCATTTT.

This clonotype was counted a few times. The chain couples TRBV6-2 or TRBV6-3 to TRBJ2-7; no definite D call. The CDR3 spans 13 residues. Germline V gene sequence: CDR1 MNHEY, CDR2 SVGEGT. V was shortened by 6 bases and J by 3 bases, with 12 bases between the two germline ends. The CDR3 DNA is TGTGCCAGCAGGTCGACGGACCACTACGAGCAGTACTTC. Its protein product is CASRSTDHYEQYF.

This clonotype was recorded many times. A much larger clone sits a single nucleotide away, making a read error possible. Here the CDR3 reads CASSLDSTTDTQYF. The DNA of the CDR3 is TGTGCCAGCAGTTTAGACAGTACCACAGATACGCAGTATTTT. This chain uses TRBV12-3 or TRBV12-4 with TRBJ2-3; no firm D call. V lost 1 base, J lost 2 bases, and 7 bases lay in between. The CDR3 covers 14 residues.

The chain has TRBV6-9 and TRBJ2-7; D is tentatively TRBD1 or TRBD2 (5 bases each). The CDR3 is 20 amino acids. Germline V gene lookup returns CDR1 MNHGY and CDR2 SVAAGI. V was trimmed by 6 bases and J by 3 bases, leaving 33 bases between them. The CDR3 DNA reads TGTGCCAGCAGGCTGAATCCGGGGCAATATTCCCCGTCCCCGGGCTACGAGCAGTACTTC. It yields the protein CASRLNPGQYSPSPGYEQYF.

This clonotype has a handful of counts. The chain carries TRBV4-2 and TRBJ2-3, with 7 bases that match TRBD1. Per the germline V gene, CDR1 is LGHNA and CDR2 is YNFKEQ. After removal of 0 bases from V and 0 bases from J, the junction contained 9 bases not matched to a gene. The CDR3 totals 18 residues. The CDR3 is CASSQERPTGSSTDTQYF. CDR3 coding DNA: TGTGCCAGCAGCCAAGAACGGCCGACAGGGTCTAGCACAGATACGCAGTATTTT.

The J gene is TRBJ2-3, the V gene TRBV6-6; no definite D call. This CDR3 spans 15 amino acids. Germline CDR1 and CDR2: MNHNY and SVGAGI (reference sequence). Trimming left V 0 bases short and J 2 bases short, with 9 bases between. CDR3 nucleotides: TGTGCCAGCAGTTACTCGAATCCCAACACAGATACGCAGTATTTT. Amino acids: CASSYSNPNTDTQYF.

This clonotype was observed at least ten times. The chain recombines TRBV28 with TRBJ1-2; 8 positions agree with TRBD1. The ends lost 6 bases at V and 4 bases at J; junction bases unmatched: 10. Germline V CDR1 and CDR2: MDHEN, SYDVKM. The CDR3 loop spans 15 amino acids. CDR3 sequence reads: CASSRTGGHFYGYTF. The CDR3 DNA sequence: TGTGCCAGCAGCCGCACAGGGGGACACTTCTATGGCTACACCTTC.

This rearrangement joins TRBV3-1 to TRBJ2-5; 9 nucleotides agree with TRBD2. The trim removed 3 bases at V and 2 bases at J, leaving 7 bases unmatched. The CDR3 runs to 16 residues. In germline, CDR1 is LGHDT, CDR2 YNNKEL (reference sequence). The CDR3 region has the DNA TGTGCCAGCAGCCAGAGACTAGCGGAGATACAAGAGACCCAGTACTTC. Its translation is CASSQRLAEIQETQYF.

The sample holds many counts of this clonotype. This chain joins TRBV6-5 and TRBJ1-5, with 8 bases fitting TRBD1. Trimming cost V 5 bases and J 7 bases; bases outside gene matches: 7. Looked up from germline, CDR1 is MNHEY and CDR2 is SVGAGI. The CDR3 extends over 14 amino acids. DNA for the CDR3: TGTGCCAGCAGTCCAGGGGGCGCGGGCCAGCCCCAGCATTTT. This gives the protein CASSPGGAGQPQHF.

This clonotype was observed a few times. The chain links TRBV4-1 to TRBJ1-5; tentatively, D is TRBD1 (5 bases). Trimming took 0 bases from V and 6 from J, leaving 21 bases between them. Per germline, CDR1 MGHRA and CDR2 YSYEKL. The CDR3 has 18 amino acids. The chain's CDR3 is CASSQDPGTGPFRQPQHF. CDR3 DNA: TGCGCCAGCAGCCAAGATCCGGGCACAGGCCCTTTCCGTCAGCCCCAGCATTTT.

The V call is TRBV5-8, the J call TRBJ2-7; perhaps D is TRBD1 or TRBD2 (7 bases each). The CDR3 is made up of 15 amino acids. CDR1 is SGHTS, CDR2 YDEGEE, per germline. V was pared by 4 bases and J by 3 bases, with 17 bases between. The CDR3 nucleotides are TGTGCCAGCAGCGGAGGGACAGTAGCGGGCTACGAGCAGTACTTC. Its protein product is CASSGGTVAGYEQYF.

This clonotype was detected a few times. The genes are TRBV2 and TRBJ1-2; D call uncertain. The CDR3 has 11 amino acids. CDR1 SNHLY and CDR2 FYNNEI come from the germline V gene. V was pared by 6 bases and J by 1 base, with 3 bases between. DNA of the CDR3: TGTGCCAGCAGGGTTAACTATGGCTACACCTTC. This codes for CASRVNYGYTF.

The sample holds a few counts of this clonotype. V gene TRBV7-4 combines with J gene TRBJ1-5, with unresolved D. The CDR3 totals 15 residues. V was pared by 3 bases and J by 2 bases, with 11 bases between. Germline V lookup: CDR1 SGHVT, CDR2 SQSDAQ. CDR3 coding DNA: TGTGCCAGCAGCTTTGGGAACAGCCGCAATCAGCCCCAGCATTTT. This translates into CASSFGNSRNQPQHF.

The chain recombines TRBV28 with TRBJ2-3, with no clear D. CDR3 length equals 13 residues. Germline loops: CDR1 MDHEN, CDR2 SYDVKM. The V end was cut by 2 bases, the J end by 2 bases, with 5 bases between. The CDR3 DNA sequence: TGTGCCAGCAGTTTACAGGCCACAGATACGCAGTATTTT. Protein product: CASSLQATDTQYF.

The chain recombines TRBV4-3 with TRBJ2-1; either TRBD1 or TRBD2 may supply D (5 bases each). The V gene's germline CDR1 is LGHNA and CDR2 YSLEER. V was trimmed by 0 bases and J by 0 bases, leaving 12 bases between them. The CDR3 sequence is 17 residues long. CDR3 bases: TGCGCCAGCAGCCAAGATCGAGGGGCCTACTCCTACAATGAGCAGTTCTTC. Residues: CASSQDRGAYSYNEQFF.

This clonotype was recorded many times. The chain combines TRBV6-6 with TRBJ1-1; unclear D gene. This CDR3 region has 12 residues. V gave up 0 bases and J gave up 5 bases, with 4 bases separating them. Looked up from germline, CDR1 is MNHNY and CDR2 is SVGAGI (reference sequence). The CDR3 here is CASSYSHTEAFF. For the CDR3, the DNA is TGTGCCAGCAGTTACTCCCATACTGAAGCTTTCTTT.